These 8 T cell receptor beta chains were sequenced from one sample in a study of T cell responses to AZD1222 COVID-19 vaccine. Method: immunoSEQ multiplex PCR; TCRdb's copy keeps in-frame clones and lacks some. In the table there are tens of thousands of clones, approximately 89% of which are singletons. This sample comprised peripheral blood, obtained 28 days after the second AZD1222 dose. The receptors originated from an adult who received the AZD1222 COVID-19 vaccine.

The chain links TRBV6-5 to TRBJ2-4; 8 nucleotides align to TRBD1. The germline V gene encodes CDR1 MNHEY and CDR2 SVGAGI. This CDR3 contains 13 residues. V lost 7 bases and J lost 7; bases outside the gene matches: 6. In nucleotides, the CDR3 is TGTGCCAGCATGAACCGGGACAGGAACATTCAGTACTTC. Amino acids: CASMNRDRNIQYF.

CDR3 bases: TGTGCCAGCAGCTCCTCGGAGGGGGGGCTAACTAACTATGGCTACACCTTC. It specifies CASSSSEGGLTNYGYTF. The chain combines TRBV7-2 with TRBJ1-2, with D possibly TRBD1 on 6 matching bases. Trimming stripped 4 bases from V and 0 bases from J, with 18 bases between. Germline lookup yields CDR1 SGHTA and CDR2 FQGNSA. This CDR3 is 17 amino acids long.

The CDR3 DNA reads as TGTGCCAGCAGCTTAGGGACAGCGCAAGAGACCCAGTACTTC. Translating it yields CASSLGTAQETQYF. The rearrangement uses TRBV7-9 and TRBJ2-5, with a weak D call TRBD1 (6 bases). The germline gives CDR1 SEHNR, CDR2 FQNEAQ (reference sequence). V dropped 1 base and J dropped 2 bases, with 8 bases sitting between them. The CDR3 spans 14 residues.

This chain joins TRBV5-1 and TRBJ2-2; weak D call: TRBD2 (6 bases). Germline assignment: CDR1 SGHRS and CDR2 YFSETQ. The CDR3 is made up of 21 amino acids. V lost 2 bases to trimming and J lost 7 bases, with 33 bases between them. The DNA of the CDR3 is TGCGCCAGCAGCTTCTGGGTTTTGCGGGACCCACTAAGCAACAAGGGCGGGGAGCTGTTTTTT. Translation gives CASSFWVLRDPLSNKGGELFF.

J is TRBJ2-3 and V is TRBV7-9; TRBD2 agrees at 14 bases. The CDR3 runs to 19 residues. V trimming: 5 bases; J trimming: 5 bases; junction bases outside the gene matches: 15. CDR1 is SEHNR, CDR2 FQNEAQ, per germline (reference sequence). CDR3 residues: CASSQPHREGLAGVDTQYF. The CDR3 DNA reads TGTGCCAGCAGCCAGCCCCACAGGGAGGGACTAGCGGGAGTAGATACGCAGTATTTT.

V is TRBV28 and J is TRBJ2-1, with D perhaps TRBD2 (5 bases). The CDR3 has 12 residues. Germline V gene sequence: CDR1 MDHEN, CDR2 SYDVKM. Trimming shortened V by 7 bases and J by 4 bases, and 8 bases separated the two germline ends. The CDR3 nucleotides are TGTGCCAGCAATACGGGGTACAATGAGCAGTTCTTC. It encodes CASNTGYNEQFF.

CDR3 nucleotide sequence: TGTGCCAGCAGCCCTGGGACTAGCGTTTACAATGAGCAGTTCTTC. Translated, it gives CASSPGTSVYNEQFF. The rearrangement joins TRBV7-6 to TRBJ2-1, with 10 bases matching TRBD2. The trim removed 5 bases at V and 4 bases at J, leaving 5 bases unmatched. This CDR3 comprises 15 residues. Germline V gene lookup returns CDR1 SGHVS and CDR2 FNYEAQ.

The V call is TRBV7-8, the J call TRBJ2-7, with 7 bases identical to TRBD1. V lost 5 bases, J lost 5 bases, and 3 bases stayed unmatched. The CDR3 runs 12 residues. CDR1 is SGHVS, CDR2 FQNEAQ, per germline. CDR3: CASSKTGDEQYF. As DNA, the CDR3 is TGTGCCAGCAGCAAAACAGGGGACGAGCAGTACTTC.